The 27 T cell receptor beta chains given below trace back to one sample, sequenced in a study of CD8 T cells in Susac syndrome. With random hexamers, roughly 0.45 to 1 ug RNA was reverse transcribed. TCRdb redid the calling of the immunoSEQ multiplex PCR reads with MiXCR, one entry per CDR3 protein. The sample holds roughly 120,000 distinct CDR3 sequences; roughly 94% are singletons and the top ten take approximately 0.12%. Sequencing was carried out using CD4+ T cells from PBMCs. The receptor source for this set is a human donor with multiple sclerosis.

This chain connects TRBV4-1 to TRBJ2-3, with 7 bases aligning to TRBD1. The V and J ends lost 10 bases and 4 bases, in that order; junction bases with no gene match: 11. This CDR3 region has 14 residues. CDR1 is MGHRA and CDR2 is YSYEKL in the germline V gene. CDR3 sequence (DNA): TGCGCCACCCGTGGTAGGGGGCTCGCAGATACGCAGTATTTT. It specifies CATRGRGLADTQYF.

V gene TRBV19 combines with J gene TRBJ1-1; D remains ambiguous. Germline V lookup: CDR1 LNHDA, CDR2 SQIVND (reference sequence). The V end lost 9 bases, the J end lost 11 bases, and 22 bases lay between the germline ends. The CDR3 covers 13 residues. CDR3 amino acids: CASCPQNRLQAFF. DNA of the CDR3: TGTGCCAGCTGCCCTCAAAATCGGTTGCAGGCTTTCTTT.

The DNA for the CDR3 is TGTGCCAGCAGTTACCAAACGAACACTGAAGCTTTCTTT. This sequence encodes CASSYQTNTEAFF. The chain carries TRBV6-6 and TRBJ1-1; D gene uncertain. The CDR3 spans 13 residues. Germline V gene data show CDR1 as MNHNY and CDR2 as SVGAGI (reference sequence). Trimming removed 2 bases at V and 1 base at J, with 5 bases between.

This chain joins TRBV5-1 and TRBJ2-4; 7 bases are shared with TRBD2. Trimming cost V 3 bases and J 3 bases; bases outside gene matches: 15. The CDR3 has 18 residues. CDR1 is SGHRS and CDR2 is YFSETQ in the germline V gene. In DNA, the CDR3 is TGCGCCAGCAGCTCGGGGTTAGCGGGCCTGAGTGGCAAAAACATTCAGTACTTC. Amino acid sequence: CASSSGLAGLSGKNIQYF.

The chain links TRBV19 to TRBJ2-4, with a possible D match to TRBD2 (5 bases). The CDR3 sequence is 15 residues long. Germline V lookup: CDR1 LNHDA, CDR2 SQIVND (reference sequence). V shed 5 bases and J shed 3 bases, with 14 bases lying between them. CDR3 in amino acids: CASSPLDSNKNIQYF. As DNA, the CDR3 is TGTGCCAGTAGTCCCCTGGACTCCAACAAAAACATTCAGTACTTC.

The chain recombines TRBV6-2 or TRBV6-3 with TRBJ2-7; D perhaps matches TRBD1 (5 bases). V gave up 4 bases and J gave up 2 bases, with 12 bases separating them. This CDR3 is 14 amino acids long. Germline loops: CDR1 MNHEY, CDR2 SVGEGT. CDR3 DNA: TGTGCCAGCAGTTTCCAGACAGAGACCTACGAGCAGTACTTC. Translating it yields CASSFQTETYEQYF.

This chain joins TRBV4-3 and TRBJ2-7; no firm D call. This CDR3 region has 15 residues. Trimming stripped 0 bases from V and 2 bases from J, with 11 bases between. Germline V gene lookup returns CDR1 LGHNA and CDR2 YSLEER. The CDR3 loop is CASSQDWLLPYEQYF. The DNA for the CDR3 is TGCGCCAGCAGCCAAGACTGGCTCCTTCCCTACGAGCAGTACTTC.

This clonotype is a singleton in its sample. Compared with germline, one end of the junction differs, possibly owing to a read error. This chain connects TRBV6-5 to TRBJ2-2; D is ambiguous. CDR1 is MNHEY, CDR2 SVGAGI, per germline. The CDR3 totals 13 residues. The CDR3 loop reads CASRYFGTGELFF. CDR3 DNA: TGTGCCAGCAGATACTTTGGCACCGGGGAGCTGTTTTTT.

In DNA form, the CDR3 reads TGTGCCAGCTCACCACCTGGGCGAAGTTACGAGCAGTACTTC. It is translated as CASSPPGRSYEQYF. The chain uses TRBV18 and TRBJ2-7; D is uncertain. Trimming took 0 bases from V and 4 from J, leaving 10 bases between them. CDR1 is KGHSH and CDR2 is LQKENI in the germline V gene. The CDR3 has 14 amino acids. Full variable domain (rest looked up from reference TRBV18 and TRBJ2-7): NAGVMQNPRHLVRRRGQEARLRCSPMKGHSHVYWYRQLPEEGLKFMVYLQKENIIDESGMPKERFSAEFPKEGPSILRIQQVVRGDSAAYFCASSPPGRSYEQYFGPGTRLTVT.

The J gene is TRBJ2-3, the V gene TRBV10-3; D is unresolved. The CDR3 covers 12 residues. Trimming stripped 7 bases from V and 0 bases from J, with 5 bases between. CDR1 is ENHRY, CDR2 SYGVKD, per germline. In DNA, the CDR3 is TGTGCCATCAAGGACAGCACAGATACGCAGTATTTT. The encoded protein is CAIKDSTDTQYF.

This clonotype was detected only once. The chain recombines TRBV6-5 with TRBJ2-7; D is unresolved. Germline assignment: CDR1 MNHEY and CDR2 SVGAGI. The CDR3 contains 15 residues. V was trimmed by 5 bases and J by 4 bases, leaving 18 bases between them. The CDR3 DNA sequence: TGTGCCAGCAGTCCCCTAAATCCGGCCCGTTACGAGCAGTACTTC. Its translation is CASSPLNPARYEQYF.

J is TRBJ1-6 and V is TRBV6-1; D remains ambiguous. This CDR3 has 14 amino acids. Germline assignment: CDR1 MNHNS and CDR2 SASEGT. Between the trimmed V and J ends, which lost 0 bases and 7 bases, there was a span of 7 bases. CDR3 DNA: TGTGCCAGCAGTGAAGCGGGCTTCAATTCACCCCTCCACTTT. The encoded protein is CASSEAGFNSPLHF.

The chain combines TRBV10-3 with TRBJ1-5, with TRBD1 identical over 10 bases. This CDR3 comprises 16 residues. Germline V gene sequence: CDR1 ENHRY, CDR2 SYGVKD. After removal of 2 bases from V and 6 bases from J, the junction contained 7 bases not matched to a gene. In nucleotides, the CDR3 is TGTGCCATCAGTGAGGACAGACAGGGGGCGATTCAGCCCCAGCATTTT. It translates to CAISEDRQGAIQPQHF.

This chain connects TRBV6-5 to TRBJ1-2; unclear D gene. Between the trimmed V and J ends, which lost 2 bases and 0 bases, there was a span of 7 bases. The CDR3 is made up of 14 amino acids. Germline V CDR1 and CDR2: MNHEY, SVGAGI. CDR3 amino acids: CASSYTGPNYGYTF. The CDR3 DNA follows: TGTGCCAGCAGTTACACCGGGCCTAACTATGGCTACACCTTC.

Here the CDR3 DNA reads TGTGCCAGCAGCTTAAGACAGGCTAGCACAGATACGCAGTATTTT. It yields the protein CASSLRQASTDTQYF. V gene TRBV7-9 combines with J gene TRBJ2-3; a possible D gene is TRBD1 (6 bases). This CDR3 comprises 15 residues. CDR1 and CDR2 from the germline V gene are SEHNR and FQNEAQ (reference sequence). Trimming removed 2 bases from V and 0 bases from J, with 9 bases in between. Together with reference TRBV7-9 and TRBJ2-3, the CDR3 gives the full variable domain: DTGVSQNPRHKITKRGQNVTFRCDPISEHNRLYWYRQTLGQGPEFLTYFQNEAQLEKSRLLSDRFSAERPKGSFSTLEIQRTEQGDSAMYLCASSLRQASTDTQYFGPGTRLTVL.

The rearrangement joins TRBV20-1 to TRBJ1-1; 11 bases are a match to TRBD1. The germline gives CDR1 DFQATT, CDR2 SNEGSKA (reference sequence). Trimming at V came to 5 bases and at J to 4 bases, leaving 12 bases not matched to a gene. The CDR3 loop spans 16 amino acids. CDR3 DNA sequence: TGCAGTGCTGCCGGGACAGGGGGAGGGATGGGCACTGAAGCTTTCTTT. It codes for CSAAGTGGGMGTEAFF.

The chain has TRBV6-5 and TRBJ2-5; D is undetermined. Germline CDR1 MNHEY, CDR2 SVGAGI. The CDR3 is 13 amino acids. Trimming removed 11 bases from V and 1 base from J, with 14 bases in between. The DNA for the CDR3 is TGTGCCGTCTCGGACCGGCCCCAAGAGACCCAGTACTTC. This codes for CAVSDRPQETQYF.

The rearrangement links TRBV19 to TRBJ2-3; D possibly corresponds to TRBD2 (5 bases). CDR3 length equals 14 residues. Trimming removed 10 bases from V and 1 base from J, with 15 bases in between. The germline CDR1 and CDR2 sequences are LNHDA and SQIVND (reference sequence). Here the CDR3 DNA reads TGTGCCACCGATGCTAGCATCGGCACAGATACGCAGTATTTT. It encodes CATDASIGTDTQYF.

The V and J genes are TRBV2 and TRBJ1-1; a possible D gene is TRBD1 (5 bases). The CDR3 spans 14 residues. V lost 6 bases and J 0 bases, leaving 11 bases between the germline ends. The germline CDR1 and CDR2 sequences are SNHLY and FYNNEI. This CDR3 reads CASRRQPMNTEAFF. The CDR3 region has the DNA TGTGCCAGCAGGCGACAGCCTATGAACACTGAAGCTTTCTTT.

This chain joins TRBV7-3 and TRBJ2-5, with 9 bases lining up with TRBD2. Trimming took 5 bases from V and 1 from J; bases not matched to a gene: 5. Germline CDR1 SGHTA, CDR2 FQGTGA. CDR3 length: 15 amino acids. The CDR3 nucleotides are TGTGCCAGCAGCCTAGGGACTAGCTTCCAAGAGACCCAGTACTTC. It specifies CASSLGTSFQETQYF.

CDR3 residues: CASSFRTDNYGYTF. DNA of the CDR3: TGTGCCAGCAGCTTCAGGACGGACAACTATGGCTACACCTTC. The V gene is TRBV5-6, the J gene TRBJ1-2, with D hard to call. From germline, CDR1 is SGHDT and CDR2 YYEEEE. With 2 bases removed from V and 2 bases from J, the gap between germline ends came to 10 bases. The CDR3 consists of 14 residues.

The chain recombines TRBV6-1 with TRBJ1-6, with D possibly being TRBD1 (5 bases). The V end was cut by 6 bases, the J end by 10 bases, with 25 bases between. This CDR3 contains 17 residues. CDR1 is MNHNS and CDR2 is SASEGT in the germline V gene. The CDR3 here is CASSRESRGGEESPLHF. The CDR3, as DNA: TGTGCCAGCAGCCGGGAGAGCCGTGGGGGGGAAGAATCACCCCTCCACTTT.

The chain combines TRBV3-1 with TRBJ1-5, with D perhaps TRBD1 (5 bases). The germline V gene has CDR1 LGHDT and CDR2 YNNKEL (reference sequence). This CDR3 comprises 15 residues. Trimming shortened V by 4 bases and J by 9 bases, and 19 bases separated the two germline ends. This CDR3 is CASSPEGPGGGPQHF. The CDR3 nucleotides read TGTGCCAGCAGCCCCGAAGGGCCAGGCGGGGGGCCCCAGCATTTT.

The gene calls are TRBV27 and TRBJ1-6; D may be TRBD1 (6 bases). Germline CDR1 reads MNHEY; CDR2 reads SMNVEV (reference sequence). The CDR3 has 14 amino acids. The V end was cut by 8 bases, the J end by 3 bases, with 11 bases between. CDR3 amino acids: CASRGTSYNSPLHF. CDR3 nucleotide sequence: TGTGCCAGCCGCGGGACAAGCTATAATTCACCCCTCCACTTT.

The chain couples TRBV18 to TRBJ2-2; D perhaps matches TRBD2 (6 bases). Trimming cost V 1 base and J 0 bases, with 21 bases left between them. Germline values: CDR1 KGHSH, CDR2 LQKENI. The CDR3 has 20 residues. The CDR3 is CASSPLVAGYRDANTGELFF. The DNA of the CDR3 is TGTGCCAGCTCACCACTGGTGGCGGGGTACCGTGACGCGAACACCGGGGAGCTGTTTTTT.

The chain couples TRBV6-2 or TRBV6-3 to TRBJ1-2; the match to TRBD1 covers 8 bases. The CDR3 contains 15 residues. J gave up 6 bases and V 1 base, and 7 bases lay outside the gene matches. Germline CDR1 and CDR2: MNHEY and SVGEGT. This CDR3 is CASSYYRDRFNGYTF. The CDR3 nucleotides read TGTGCCAGCAGTTACTACCGGGACAGGTTCAATGGCTACACCTTC.

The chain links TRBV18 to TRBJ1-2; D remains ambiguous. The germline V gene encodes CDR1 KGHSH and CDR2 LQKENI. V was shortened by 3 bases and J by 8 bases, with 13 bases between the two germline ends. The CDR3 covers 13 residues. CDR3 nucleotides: TGTGCCAGCTCACCTGACCCCGCCCACGGCTACACCTTC. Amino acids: CASSPDPAHGYTF.